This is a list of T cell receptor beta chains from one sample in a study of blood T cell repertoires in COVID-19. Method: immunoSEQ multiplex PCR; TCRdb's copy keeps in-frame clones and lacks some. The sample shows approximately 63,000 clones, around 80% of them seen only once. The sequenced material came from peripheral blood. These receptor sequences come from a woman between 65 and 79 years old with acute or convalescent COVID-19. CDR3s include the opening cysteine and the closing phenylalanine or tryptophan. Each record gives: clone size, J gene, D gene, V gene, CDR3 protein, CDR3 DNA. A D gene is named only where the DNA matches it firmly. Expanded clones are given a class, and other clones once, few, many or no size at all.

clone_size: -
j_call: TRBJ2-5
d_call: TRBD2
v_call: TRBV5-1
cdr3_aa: CASSPGGAWETQYF
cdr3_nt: TGCGCCAGCAGCCCCGGGGGGGCCTGGGAGACCCAGTACTTC

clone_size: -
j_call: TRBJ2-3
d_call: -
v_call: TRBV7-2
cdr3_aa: CASSPGGGTQYF
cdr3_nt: TGTGCCAGCAGCCCGGGGGGCGGGACGCAGTATTTT

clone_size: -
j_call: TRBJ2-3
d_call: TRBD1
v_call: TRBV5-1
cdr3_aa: CASSSGQGLDTQYF
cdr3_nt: TGCGCCAGCAGCTCCGGACAGGGATTAGATACGCAGTATTTT

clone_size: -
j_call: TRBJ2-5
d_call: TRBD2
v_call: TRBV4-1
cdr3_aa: CASSQDGGLAVGYQETQYF
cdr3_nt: TGCGCCAGCAGCCAAGATGGGGGACTAGCGGTTGGGTACCAAGAGACCCAGTACTTC

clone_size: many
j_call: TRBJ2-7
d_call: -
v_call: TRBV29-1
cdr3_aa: CSVDASGEQYF
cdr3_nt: TGCAGCGTTGATGCTAGTGGCGAGCAGTACTTC

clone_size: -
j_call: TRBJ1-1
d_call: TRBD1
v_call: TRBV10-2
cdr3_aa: CASVEGAVNTEAFF
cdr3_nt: TGCGCCAGCGTGGAGGGGGCAGTAAACACTGAAGCTTTCTTT

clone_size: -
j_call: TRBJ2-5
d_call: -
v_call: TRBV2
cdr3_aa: CASSENMGEASYF
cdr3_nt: TGTGCCAGCAGTGAAAATATGGGAGAGGCTTCGTACTTC

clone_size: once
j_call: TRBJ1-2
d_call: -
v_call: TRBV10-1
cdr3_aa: CASGDNYGYTF
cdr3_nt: TGCGCCTCGGGGGATAACTATGGCTACACCTTC

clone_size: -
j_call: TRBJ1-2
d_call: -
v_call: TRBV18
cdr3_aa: CASSPPTEVRGYTF
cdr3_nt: TGTGCCAGCTCACCACCGACAGAGGTTAGGGGCTACACCTTC

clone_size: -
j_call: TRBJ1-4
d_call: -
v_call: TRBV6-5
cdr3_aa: CASSPSTGTNEKLFF
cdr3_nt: TGTGCCAGCAGTCCGTCGACAGGAACTAATGAAAAACTGTTTTTT

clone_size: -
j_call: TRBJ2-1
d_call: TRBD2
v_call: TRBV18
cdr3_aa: CASSSGLAGPNEQFF
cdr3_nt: TGTGCCAGCTCATCGGGACTAGCGGGGCCCAATGAGCAGTTCTTC

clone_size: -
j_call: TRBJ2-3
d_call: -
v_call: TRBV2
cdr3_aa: CASRLERDTDTQYF
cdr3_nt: TGTGCCAGCAGGCTCGAGAGGGACACAGATACGCAGTATTTT

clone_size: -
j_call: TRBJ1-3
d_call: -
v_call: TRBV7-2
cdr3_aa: CASSLGGSGNTIYF
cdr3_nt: TGTGCCAGCAGCTTAGGCGGGTCTGGAAACACCATATATTTT

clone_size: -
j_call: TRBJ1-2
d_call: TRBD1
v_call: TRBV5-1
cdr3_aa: CASRDHGTGGDYGYTF
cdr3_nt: TGCGCCAGCAGGGATCACGGGACAGGGGGAGACTATGGCTACACCTTC

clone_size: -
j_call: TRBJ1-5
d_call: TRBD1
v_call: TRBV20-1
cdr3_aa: CSASRDRGNQPQHF
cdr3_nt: TGCAGTGCTAGTCGGGACAGGGGCAATCAGCCCCAGCATTTT

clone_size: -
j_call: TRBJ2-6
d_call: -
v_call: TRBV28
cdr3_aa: CASSLSGSGANVLTF
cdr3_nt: TGTGCCAGCAGTTTATCCGGGTCTGGGGCCAACGTCCTGACTTTC

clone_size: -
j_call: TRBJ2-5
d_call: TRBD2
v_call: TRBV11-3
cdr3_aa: CASSLVRLAGSGETQYF
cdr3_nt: TGTGCCAGCAGCTTAGTTCGACTAGCGGGGTCAGGGGAGACCCAGTACTTC

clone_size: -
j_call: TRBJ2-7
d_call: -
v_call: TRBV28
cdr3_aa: CASSLQGYEQYF
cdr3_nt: TGTGCCAGCAGTTTACAGGGGTACGAGCAGTACTTC

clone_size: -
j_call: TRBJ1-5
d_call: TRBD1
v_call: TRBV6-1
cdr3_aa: CASSEETGYTNQPQHF
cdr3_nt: TGTGCCAGCAGTGAAGAGACAGGGTATACTAATCAGCCCCAGCATTTT

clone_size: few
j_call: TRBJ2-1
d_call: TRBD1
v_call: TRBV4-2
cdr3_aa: CASSRMTGNEQFF
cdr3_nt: TGTGCCAGCAGCCGTATGACAGGGAATGAGCAGTTCTTC

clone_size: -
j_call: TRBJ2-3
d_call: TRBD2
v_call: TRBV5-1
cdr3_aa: CASSTTSGGPTDTQYF
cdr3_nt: TGCGCCAGCAGCACGACTAGCGGGGGGCCCACAGATACGCAGTATTTT

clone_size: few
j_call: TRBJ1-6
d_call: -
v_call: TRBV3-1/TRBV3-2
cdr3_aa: CASSQDRDSPLHF
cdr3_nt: TGTGCCAGCAGCCAAGACAGGGATTCACCCCTCCACTTT

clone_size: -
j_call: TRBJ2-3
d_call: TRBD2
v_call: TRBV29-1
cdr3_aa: CSAAKASGPTDTQYF
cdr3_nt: TGCAGCGCTGCTAAGGCTAGCGGGCCCACAGATACGCAGTATTTT

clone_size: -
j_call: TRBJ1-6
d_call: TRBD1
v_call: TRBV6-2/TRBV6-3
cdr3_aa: CASSYSLGQGNSPLHF
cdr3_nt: TGTGCCAGCAGTTACTCGTTAGGACAGGGGAATTCACCCCTCCACTTT

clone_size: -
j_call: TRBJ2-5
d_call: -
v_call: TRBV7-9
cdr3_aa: CASSPTLPETQYF
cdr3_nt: TGTGCCAGCAGCCCGACTCTCCCGGAGACCCAGTACTTC

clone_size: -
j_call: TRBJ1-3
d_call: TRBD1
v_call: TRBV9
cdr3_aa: CASTRTGGSGNTIYF
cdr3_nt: TGTGCCAGCACCCGAACAGGGGGCTCTGGAAACACCATATATTTT

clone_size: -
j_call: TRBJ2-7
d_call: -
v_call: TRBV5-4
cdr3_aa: CASSLAGPGGLYEQYF
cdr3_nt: TGTGCCAGCAGCTTAGCAGGGCCCGGCGGTCTGTACGAGCAGTACTTC

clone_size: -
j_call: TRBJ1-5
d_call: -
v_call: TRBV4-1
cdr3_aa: CASSQETGINSNQPQHF
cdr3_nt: TGCGCCAGCAGCCAAGAAACGGGAATAAATAGCAATCAGCCCCAGCATTTT

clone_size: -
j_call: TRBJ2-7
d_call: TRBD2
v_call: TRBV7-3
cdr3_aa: CASSHRLAGESYEQYF
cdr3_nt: TGTGCCAGCAGCCACCGACTAGCGGGGGAATCCTACGAGCAGTACTTC

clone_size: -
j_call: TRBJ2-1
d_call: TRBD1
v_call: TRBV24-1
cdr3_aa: CATSGVGSRGNEQFF
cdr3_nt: TGTGCCACCAGTGGAGTAGGTTCCAGGGGGAATGAGCAGTTCTTC

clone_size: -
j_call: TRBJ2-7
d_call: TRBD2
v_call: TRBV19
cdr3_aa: CASSVSGGANEQYF
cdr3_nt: TGTGCCAGTAGTGTTAGCGGGGGGGCCAACGAGCAGTACTTC

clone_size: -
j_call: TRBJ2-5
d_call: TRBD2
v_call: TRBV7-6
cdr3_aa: CASSHGGWGGQETQYF
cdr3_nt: TGTGCCAGCAGCCACGGAGGGTGGGGGGGTCAAGAGACCCAGTACTTC

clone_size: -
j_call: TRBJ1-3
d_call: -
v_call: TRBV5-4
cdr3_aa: CASSLGGDANTIYF
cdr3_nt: TGTGCCAGCAGCTTGGGGGGGGACGCAAACACCATATATTTT

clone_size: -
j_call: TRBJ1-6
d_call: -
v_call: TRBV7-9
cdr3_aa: CASSSTRDIDSPLHF
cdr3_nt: TGTGCCAGCAGCTCTACCCGGGACATTGATTCACCCCTCCACTTT

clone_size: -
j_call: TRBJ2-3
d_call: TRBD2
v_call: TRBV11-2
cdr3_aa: CASSTRLAGSLPTDTQYF
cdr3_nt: TGTGCCAGCAGCACCAGACTAGCGGGGAGCCTACCTACAGATACGCAGTATTTT

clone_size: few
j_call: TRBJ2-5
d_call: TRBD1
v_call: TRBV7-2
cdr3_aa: CASSPNRGQAETQYF
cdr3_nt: TGTGCCAGCAGCCCTAACAGGGGCCAGGCCGAGACCCAGTACTTC

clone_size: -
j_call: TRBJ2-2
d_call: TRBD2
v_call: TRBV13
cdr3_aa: CASSSGLGPTGELFF
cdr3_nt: TGTGCCAGCAGCTCCGGACTAGGTCCCACCGGGGAGCTGTTTTTT

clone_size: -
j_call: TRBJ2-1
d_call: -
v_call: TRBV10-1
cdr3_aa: CASSERGNEQFF
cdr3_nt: TGCGCCAGCAGTGAGAGGGGCAATGAGCAGTTCTTC

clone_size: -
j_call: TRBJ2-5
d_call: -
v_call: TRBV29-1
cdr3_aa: CSVEQFQETQYF
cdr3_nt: TGCAGCGTTGAACAGTTCCAAGAGACCCAGTACTTC

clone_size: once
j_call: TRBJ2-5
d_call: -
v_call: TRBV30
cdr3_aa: CAWRQETQYF
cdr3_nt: TGTGCCTGGCGCCAAGAGACCCAGTACTTC

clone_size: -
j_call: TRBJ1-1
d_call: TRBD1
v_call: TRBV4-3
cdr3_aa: CASSRNAGGWAGTEAFF
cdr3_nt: TGCGCCAGCAGCCGAAACGCAGGGGGCTGGGCGGGCACTGAAGCTTTCTTT

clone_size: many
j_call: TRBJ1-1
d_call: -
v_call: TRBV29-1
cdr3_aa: CSVPGGGAKSEAFF
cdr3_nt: TGCAGCGTCCCGGGGGGGGGCGCAAAAAGTGAAGCTTTCTTT

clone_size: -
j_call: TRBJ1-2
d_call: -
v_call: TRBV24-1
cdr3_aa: CATSDSGVGYTF
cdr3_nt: TGTGCCACCAGTGACTCAGGGGTCGGCTACACCTTC

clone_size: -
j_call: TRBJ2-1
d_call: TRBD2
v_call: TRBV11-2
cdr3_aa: CASSLRPPSGGRNEQFF
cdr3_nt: TGTGCCAGCAGCTTGCGGCCCCCCAGCGGGGGGAGGAATGAGCAGTTCTTC

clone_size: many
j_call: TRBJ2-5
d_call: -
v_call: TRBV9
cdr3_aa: CASSLQGRGAEETQYF
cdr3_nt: TGTGCCAGCAGCCTCCAGGGGAGAGGGGCTGAAGAGACCCAGTACTTC

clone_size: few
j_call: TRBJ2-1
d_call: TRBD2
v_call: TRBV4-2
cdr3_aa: CASSQDRSGGYLLEQFF
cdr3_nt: TGTGCCAGCAGCCAAGATCGGAGCGGGGGGTACCTCCTTGAGCAGTTCTTC

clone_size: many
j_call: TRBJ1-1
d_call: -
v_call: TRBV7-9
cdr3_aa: CASMIPGTTLTEAFF
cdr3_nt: TGTGCTTCCATGATCCCGGGAACTACCCTCACTGAAGCTTTCTTT

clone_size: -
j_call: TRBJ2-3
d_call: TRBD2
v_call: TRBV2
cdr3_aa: CASLAGGPADTQYF
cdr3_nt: TGTGCCAGCTTAGCGGGGGGGCCCGCAGATACGCAGTATTTT

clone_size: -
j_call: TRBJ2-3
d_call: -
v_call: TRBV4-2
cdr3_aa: CASSQDRGESTDTQYF
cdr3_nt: TGTGCCAGCAGCCAAGATCGCGGGGAAAGCACAGATACGCAGTATTTT